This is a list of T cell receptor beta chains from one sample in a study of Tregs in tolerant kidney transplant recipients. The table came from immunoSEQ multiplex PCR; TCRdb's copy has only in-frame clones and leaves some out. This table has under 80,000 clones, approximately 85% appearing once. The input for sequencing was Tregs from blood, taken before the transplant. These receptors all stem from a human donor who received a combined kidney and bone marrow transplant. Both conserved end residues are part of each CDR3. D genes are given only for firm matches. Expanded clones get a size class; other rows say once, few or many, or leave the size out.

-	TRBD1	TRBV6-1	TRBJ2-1	TGTGCCAGCAGCGGACAGGGGGTAGGTGAGCAGTTCTTC	CASSGQGVGEQFF
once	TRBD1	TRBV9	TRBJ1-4	TGTGCCAGCAGCCGCGGACAGGGAGGGGCAACTAATGAAAAACTGTTTTTT	CASSRGQGGATNEKLFF
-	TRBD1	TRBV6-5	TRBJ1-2	TGTGCCACTACGGACAGGGGTGGGTATGGCTACACCTTC	CATTDRGGYGYTF
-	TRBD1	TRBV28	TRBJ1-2	TGTGCCAGCAGTTTTGGGAACAGGGGTAACAACTATGGCTACACCTTC	CASSFGNRGNNYGYTF
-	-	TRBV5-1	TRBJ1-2	TGCGCCAGCAGCAAGGGCGAGGGTGTTCATGGCTACACCTTC	CASSKGEGVHGYTF
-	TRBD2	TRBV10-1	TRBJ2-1	TGCGCCAGCAGTAGCGGGAGCTCCTACAATGAGCAGTTCTTC	CASSSGSSYNEQFF
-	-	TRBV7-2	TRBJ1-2	TGTGCCAGCAGCTTAGGTTCAGGCCCCCAACCTAACTATGGCTACACCTTC	CASSLGSGPQPNYGYTF
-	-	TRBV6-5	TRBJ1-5	TGTGCCAGCAGTTACTCCCCCCTGGGGCCCCAGCATTTT	CASSYSPLGPQHF
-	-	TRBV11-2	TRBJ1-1	TGTGCCAGCAGCCCCCGGTTTCGGGTGTTGGGCACTGAAGCTTTCTTT	CASSPRFRVLGTEAFF
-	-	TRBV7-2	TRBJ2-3	TGTGCCAGCAGCTCCCGAATCGTATTTGGGGGGATCACAGATACGCAGTATTTT	CASSSRIVFGGITDTQYF
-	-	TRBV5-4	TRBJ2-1	TGTGCCAGCAGCTTGTTAGAGACTAGGGGCAATGAGCAGTTCTTC	CASSLLETRGNEQFF
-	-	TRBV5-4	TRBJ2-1	TGTGCCAGCAGCTTGCCGGGATTCCATTACAATGAGCAGTTCTTC	CASSLPGFHYNEQFF
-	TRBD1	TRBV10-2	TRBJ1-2	TGCGCCAGCAGTGAGTCCCCGACAGGGCCCTATGGCTACACCTTC	CASSESPTGPYGYTF
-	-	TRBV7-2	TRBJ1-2	TGTGCCAGCAGCTTAGGAAGTATTGGCACAGCTGGCTACACCTTC	CASSLGSIGTAGYTF
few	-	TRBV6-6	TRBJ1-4	TGTGCCAGCAGCCGCCAGACAGCCGACGGATTTTTT	CASSRQTADGFF
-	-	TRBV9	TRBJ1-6	TGTGCCAGCAGCGTATCCGCAGGGCTCGGTAATTCACCCCTCCACTTT	CASSVSAGLGNSPLHF
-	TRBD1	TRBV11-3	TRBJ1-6	TGTGCCAGCAGCTTAGACGGGACAGGGTCTTCACCCCTCCACTTT	CASSLDGTGSSPLHF
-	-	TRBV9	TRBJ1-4	TGTGCCAGCAGCGCAGGACAGAGATGGGAAAAACTGTTTTTT	CASSAGQRWEKLFF
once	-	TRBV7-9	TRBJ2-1	TGCGCCAGCAGCCGAGGACCATCCTACAATGAGCAGTTCTTC	CASSRGPSYNEQFF
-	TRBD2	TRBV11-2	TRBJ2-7	TGTGCCAGCAGCTTTTACCCAAGCGGGGGGACCTACGAGCAGTACTTC	CASSFYPSGGTYEQYF
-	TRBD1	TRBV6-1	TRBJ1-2	TGTGCCACCTCAGGGGGGGCCGGAGGCTACACCTTC	CATSGGAGGYTF
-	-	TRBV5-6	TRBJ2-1	TGTGCCAGCAGCCGGTGGTGGGGAGGCTCCTACAATGAGCAGTTCTTC	CASSRWWGGSYNEQFF
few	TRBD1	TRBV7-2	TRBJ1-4	TGTGCCAGCAGCGCCCGACAGGGTCGAGAAAAACTGTTTTTT	CASSARQGREKLFF
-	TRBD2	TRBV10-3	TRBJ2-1	TGTGCCATCAGAGGGACTAGCGGGAGGTCTTACAATGAGCAGTTCTTC	CAIRGTSGRSYNEQFF
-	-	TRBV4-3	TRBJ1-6	TGCGCCAGCAGCCTCCGGACAGTTTATAATTCACCCCTCCACTTT	CASSLRTVYNSPLHF
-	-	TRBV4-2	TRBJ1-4	TGTGCCAGCAGTCCAGGGGAGATACGACTAGGTAATGAAAAACTGTTTTTT	CASSPGEIRLGNEKLFF
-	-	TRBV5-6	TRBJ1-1	TGTGCCAGCAGCCCTCTGGGGGGGATAGAAGCTTTCTTT	CASSPLGGIEAFF
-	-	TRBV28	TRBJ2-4	TGTGCCAGCCACAATGGGGGATCCCCAGCCAAAAACATTCAGTACTTC	CASHNGGSPAKNIQYF
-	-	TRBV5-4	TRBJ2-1	TGTGCCAGCAGCTTGGTGAGGGGGATTACCTCCTACAATGAGCAGTTCTTC	CASSLVRGITSYNEQFF
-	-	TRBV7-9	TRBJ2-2	TGTGCCAGCCAGAGGGCACCAGACACCGGGGAGCTGTTTTTT	CASQRAPDTGELFF
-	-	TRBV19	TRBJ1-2	TGTGCCAGTAGTACACAGGTTTCTGGCTATGGCTACACCTTC	CASSTQVSGYGYTF
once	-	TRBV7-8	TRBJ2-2	TGTGCCAGCAGCTCCCATTGGACCGGGGAGCTGTTTTTT	CASSSHWTGELFF
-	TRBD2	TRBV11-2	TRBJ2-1	TGTGCCAGCAGCCGCCTGCCCGGGGGGCTAGCGGGAGATGAGCAGTTCTTC	CASSRLPGGLAGDEQFF
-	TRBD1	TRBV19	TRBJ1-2	TGTGCCAGTAGTCAGGGGGTGGTATGGTATGGCTACACCTTC	CASSQGVVWYGYTF
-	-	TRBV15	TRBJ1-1	TGTGCCACCAGCCGAAGAGGGGCCTCTCTTGAAGCTTTCTTT	CATSRRGASLEAFF
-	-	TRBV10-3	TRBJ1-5	TGTGCCATCAGTGAAGGGCAGGGCGGAGGGCAGCCCCAGCATTTT	CAISEGQGGGQPQHF
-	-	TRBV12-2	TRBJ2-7	TGTGCAAGTACAAAGGACAGGCCACCCCCCTACGAGCAGTACTTC	CASTKDRPPPYEQYF
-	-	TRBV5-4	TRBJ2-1	TGTGCCAGCAGCTTGGGGGGTCTAGCCAATGAGCAGTTCTTC	CASSLGGLANEQFF
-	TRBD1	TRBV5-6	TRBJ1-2	TGTGCCAGCAGCTTCGGGACAGGGACTAACTATGGCTACACCTTC	CASSFGTGTNYGYTF
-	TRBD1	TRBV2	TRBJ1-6	TGTGCCAGCTTGGGACAGTATAATTCACCCCTCCACTTT	CASLGQYNSPLHF
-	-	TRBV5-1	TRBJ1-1	TGCGCCAGCAGCTTGCGGGGAAACACTGAAGCTTTCTTT	CASSLRGNTEAFF
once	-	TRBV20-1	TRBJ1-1	TGCAGTGCCGTAAAGAACACTGAAGCTTTCTTT	CSAVKNTEAFF
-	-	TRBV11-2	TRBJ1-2	TGTGCCAGCACCTTGGGGGGCAGTGGAAACTACACCTTC	CASTLGGSGNYTF
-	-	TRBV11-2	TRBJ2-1	TGTGCCAGCAGCTTAGTAGGGTACAATGAGCAGTTCTTC	CASSLVGYNEQFF
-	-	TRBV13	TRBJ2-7	TGTGCCAGCAGCTCCCAGGGCTCATCCTACGAGCAGTACTTC	CASSSQGSSYEQYF
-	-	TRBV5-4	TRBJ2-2	TGTGCCAGCTCCGGGACTCCCACCGGGGAGCTGTTTTTT	CASSGTPTGELFF